This T cell receptor beta chain was identified in a study of radiotherapy plus CTLA-4 blockade in lung cancer. The wider study: Across the patients, objective responses occurred in about 19%, and disease control in about 29%.

The CDR3 contains 16 residues. In germline, CDR1 is SGHNT, CDR2 YENEEA. Trimming shortened V by 1 base and J by 1 base, and 8 bases separated the two germline ends. The protocol was immunoSEQ multiplex PCR, while the TCRdb copy is restricted to in-frame clones and leaves out a portion. The sample lists approximately 95,000 clones, roughly 80% occurring once. In the case of this clone: Its antigen is still unknown.

Findings and limits, study-wide: Radiotherapy was combined with ipilimumab, and tumor-derived TCR clones then expanded in blood. Early blood T cell clone changes and increased post-radiation serum interferon-beta were reportedly the strongest response predictors.

Patients in the study, people with chemo-refractory metastatic non-small-cell lung cancer, received focal radiation plus ipilimumab CTLA-4 blockade. Here the sequenced sample was peripheral blood, taken from a patient treated with radiotherapy plus ipilimumab. The receptor was derived from a human donor with non-small cell lung cancer who had a partial response to radiotherapy plus ipilimumab. J is TRBJ2-6 and V is TRBV11-3; D remains unclear. CDR3: CASSLVWASGANVLTF. The CDR3, as DNA: TGTGCCAGCAGCTTAGTCTGGGCATCTGGGGCCAACGTCCTGACTTTC. Complete variable domain (other parts from reference TRBV11-3 and TRBJ2-6): EAGVVQSPRYKIIEKKQPVAFWCNPISGHNTLYWYLQNLGQGPELLIRYENEEAVDDSQLPKDRFSAERLKGVDSTLKIQPAELGDSAVYLCASSLVWASGANVLTFGAGSRLTVL.